A single sample gave rise to the 8 T cell receptor beta chains below, sequenced in a study of cytomegalovirus exposure and HLA in healthy donors. The PCR used 60 Vbeta and 13 Jbeta primers. The repertoire was sequenced with immunoSEQ multiplex PCR; TCRdb's copy has only in-frame clones and lacks some. This table holds fewer than 200,000 clones, roughly 80% found once. The sequencing sample was made of PBMCs. The receptor set was obtained from a woman in her forties or fifties in good health and CMV-seropositive.

The V gene is TRBV28, the J gene TRBJ1-2; perhaps TRBD1 as D (5 bases). Germline V gene data show CDR1 as MDHEN and CDR2 as SYDVKM. The CDR3 has 13 amino acids. Trimming took off 5 bases at V and 8 bases at J, with 15 bases between the two ends. DNA of the CDR3: TGTGCCAGCAGTCCCACGGGGGTTTTCGGCTACACCTTC. Residues: CASSPTGVFGYTF.

This clone was observed a few times. The CDR3: CASSLSSGAYEQYF. The CDR3, as DNA: TGTGCCAGCAGCTTAAGCAGCGGGGCCTACGAGCAGTACTTC. The chain is built from TRBV7-2 and TRBJ2-7, with 7 bases aligning to TRBD2. This CDR3 region has 14 residues. V was clipped by 2 bases and J by 2 bases; unmatched bases: 3. In germline, CDR1 is SGHTA, CDR2 FQGNSA.

As DNA, the CDR3 is TGTGCCACCGCTTCCGGGACAGGGGGCAATCAGCCCCAGCATTTT. Protein: CATASGTGGNQPQHF. The chain combines TRBV28 with TRBJ1-5; 10 bases match TRBD1. Germline V gene data show CDR1 as MDHEN and CDR2 as SYDVKM. The V segment lost 10 bases and the J segment 2 bases; nucleotides outside the gene matches: 8. CDR3 length equals 15 residues.

This chain links TRBV13 with TRBJ2-3; 7 bases match TRBD2. The germline V gene has CDR1 PRHDT and CDR2 FYEKMQ (reference sequence). Germline trimming cut 0 bases from V and 12 bases from J; bases unmatched to any gene: 6. The CDR3 contains 13 residues. In nucleotides, the CDR3 is TGTGCCAGCAGCTTAGGCCACCGGGACTACCAGTATTTT. Its translation is CASSLGHRDYQYF.

This chain links TRBV4-1 with TRBJ1-3; no definite D call. The CDR3 has 15 amino acids. Looked up from germline, CDR1 is MGHRA and CDR2 is YSYEKL. Between the trimmed V and J ends, which lost 2 bases and 0 bases, there was a span of 8 bases. The DNA for the CDR3 is TGCGCCAGCAGCCAAATAGAGAGCTCTGGAAACACCATATATTTT. It encodes CASSQIESSGNTIYF.

The rearrangement uses TRBV5-1 and TRBJ1-5; D is ambiguous. Trimming stripped 0 bases from V and 7 bases from J, with 11 bases between. The CDR3 has 14 amino acids. In germline, CDR1 is SGHRS, CDR2 YFSETQ. The CDR3 bases are TGCGCCAGCAGCTTGGACGGATTTAGCCAGCCCCAGCATTTT. It specifies CASSLDGFSQPQHF.

V usage is TRBV4-3 and J usage is TRBJ1-1; 10 bases fit TRBD1. Germline values: CDR1 LGHNA, CDR2 YSLEER. After removal of 4 bases from V and 4 bases from J, the junction contained 3 bases not matched to a gene. The CDR3 contains 14 residues. CDR3 loop: CASSPRTGGTEAFF. The CDR3 DNA is TGCGCCAGCAGCCCGCGGACAGGGGGCACTGAAGCTTTCTTT.

V usage is TRBV5-5 and J usage is TRBJ1-3, with a weak D call TRBD1 (6 bases). This CDR3 contains 14 residues. The germline V gene encodes CDR1 SGHKS and CDR2 YYEKEE (reference sequence). Trimming took off 0 bases at V and 9 bases at J, with 13 bases between the two ends. CDR3: CASSLDLQGGTIYF. As DNA, the CDR3 is TGTGCCAGCAGCTTGGATTTACAGGGTGGCACCATATATTTT.